The 13 T cell receptor beta chains presented below share a single source sample, sequenced in a study of tumor-infiltrating lymphocytes in glioblastoma multiforme. TCRB libraries came from RNA via three nested multiplex PCR rounds. Each CDR3 protein gets one entry after TCRdb re-called the multiplex PCR reads with MiXCR. The profile shows about 15,000 distinct CDR3 sequences, 65% to 80% of them singletons. Input material: brain tumor tissue. Receptor source: a male donor with glioblastoma.

This sequence joins TRBV29-1 and TRBJ2-1; 11 bases are shared with TRBD1. The germline CDR1 and CDR2 sequences are SQVTM and ANQGSEA. Unmatched junction bases numbered 11, after V lost 0 bases and J lost 7 bases. The CDR3 extends over 17 amino acids. CDR3 sequence (DNA): TGCAGCGTTGAAGACCCAACCTCGGGACAGGGGGGGAATGAGCAGTTCTTC. Amino acid sequence: CSVEDPTSGQGGNEQFF.

With respect to this clonotype: A junction end diverges from the germline sequence, so it may reflect a read error. Written as DNA, the CDR3 is TGCGCCAGCAGCCAAGATCGATACAAGAGAGACTATGGCCACACCTTC. Amino acids: CASSQDRYKRDYGHTF. The chain uses TRBV4-1 and TRBJ1-2; D is unclear. CDR1 MGHRA and CDR2 YSYEKL come from the germline V gene. CDR3 length: 16 residues.

This chain uses TRBV11-1 with TRBJ2-1; D uncertain. CDR3 length: 13 residues. Germline CDR1 SGHAT, CDR2 FQDESV (reference sequence). Trimming pared 1 base from V and 13 bases from J, leaving 14 bases between. CDR3 protein: CASSLDRLTEQFF. The CDR3 DNA sequence: TGTGCCAGCAGCTTAGATAGGCTCACTGAACAGTTCTTC.

The chain recombines TRBV11-3 with TRBJ2-1; D gene unclear. Trimming stripped 4 bases from V and 9 bases from J, with 13 bases between. CDR1 and CDR2 from the germline V gene are SGHNT and YENEEA. The length of the CDR3 is 13 residues. This CDR3 is CASSSAVEREQFF. The CDR3 nucleotides are TGTGCCAGCAGCTCGGCCGTGGAGCGTGAGCAGTTCTTC.

On this clonotype: Germline is not matched at one junction end, which may reflect a read error. V gene TRBV6-5 combines with J gene TRBJ2-1; D might be TRBD1 (5 bases). CDR1 and CDR2 (germline): MNHEY, SVGAGI. CDR3 length: 14 residues. CDR3 amino acids: CASGYGQGFGQQFF. CDR3 nucleotides: TGTGCCAGCGGTTACGGGCAGGGCTTCGGTCAACAGTTCTTC.

This clonotype is a singleton in its sample. A much larger clone lies one base from this, so it may be a read error. The rearrangement joins TRBV10-3 to TRBJ1-5, with 7 bases matching TRBD1. This CDR3 region has 14 residues. Germline V lookup: CDR1 ENHRY, CDR2 SYGVKD. CDR3 sequence: CAISGGGGNQPQQF. The CDR3 bases are TGTGCCATCAGTGGCGGAGGGGGCAATCAGCCCCAGCAGTTT.

The chain joins TRBV6-6 to TRBJ1-5; the match to TRBD1 covers 7 bases. The CDR3 has 14 amino acids. The germline CDR1 and CDR2 sequences are MNHNY and SVGAGI (reference sequence). With V trimmed by 7 bases and J by 0 bases, 3 bases remained unmatched. The chain's CDR3 is CASNTGDSNQPQHF. The CDR3 DNA reads as TGTGCCAGCAATACAGGGGATAGCAATCAGCCCCAGCATTTT.

The chain is built from TRBV11-2 and TRBJ1-1; TRBD1 aligns across 11 bases. The germline V gene has CDR1 SGHAT and CDR2 FQNNGV. The CDR3 covers 16 residues. The V and J ends lost 1 base and 2 bases, in that order; junction bases with no gene match: 3. The CDR3 DNA is TGTGCCAGCAGCTTAGGGACAGGGGGCTATAACACTGAAGCTTTCTTT. Its translation: CASSLGTGGYNTEAFF.

This clonotype was seen a few times. V and J are TRBV7-3 and TRBJ2-7, with D perhaps matching TRBD1 (5 bases). The CDR3 loop spans 13 amino acids. The germline CDR1 and CDR2 sequences are SGHTA and FQGTGA. Trimming took 1 base from V and 5 from J, leaving 9 bases between them. DNA of the CDR3: TGTGCCAGCAGCTTAATGGTAGGGGACGAGCAGTACTTC. It translates to CASSLMVGDEQYF.

This clonotype is medium-sized (0.01 to 0.1%) in the sample. The chain joins TRBV10-3 to TRBJ2-3; 16 bases fit TRBD2. CDR3 size: 18 residues. The V gene's germline CDR1 is ENHRY and CDR2 SYGVKD. V gave up 5 bases and J gave up 4 bases; unmatched junction bases: 9. The CDR3 DNA reads TGTGCCATCAGTTCTGGGACTAGCGGGAGGGGAGATGCAGATACGCAGTATTTT. It specifies CAISSGTSGRGDADTQYF.

This rearrangement joins TRBV11-3 to TRBJ2-1; 9 bases are shared with TRBD2. The ends lost 4 bases at V and 6 bases at J; junction bases unmatched: 22. The CDR3 has 20 residues. Per the germline V gene, CDR1 is SGHNT and CDR2 is YENEEA. The DNA of the CDR3 is TGTGCCAGCAGCTCGGGCTTAGGCTCCGGGGCTAGCGGGACGGGCAATGAGCAGTTCTTC. Amino acid sequence: CASSSGLGSGASGTGNEQFF.

This clonotype was recorded many times. This may arise from a read error, as a much more abundant clone is one base away. The J gene is TRBJ2-7, the V gene TRBV4-1; 7 nucleotides line up with TRBD1. This CDR3 region has 16 residues. The V gene's germline CDR1 is MGHRA and CDR2 YSYEKL. This CDR3 reads CASRQDQGTVMYEQYF. The CDR3 DNA sequence: TGCGCCAGCAGACAAGATCAAGGGACAGTGATGTACGAGCAGTACTTC.

A word on this clonotype: At one of its ends the junction is not consistent with the germline gene, which may arise from a read error. V usage is TRBV6-2 or TRBV6-3 and J usage is TRBJ2-1; the D gene is possibly TRBD2 (6 bases). Germline lookup yields CDR1 MNHEY and CDR2 SVGEGT. CDR3 length equals 13 residues. This CDR3 reads CASGPGGDNERFF. As DNA, the CDR3 is TGTGCCAGCGGACCCGGGGGAGACAATGAGCGGTTCTTC.